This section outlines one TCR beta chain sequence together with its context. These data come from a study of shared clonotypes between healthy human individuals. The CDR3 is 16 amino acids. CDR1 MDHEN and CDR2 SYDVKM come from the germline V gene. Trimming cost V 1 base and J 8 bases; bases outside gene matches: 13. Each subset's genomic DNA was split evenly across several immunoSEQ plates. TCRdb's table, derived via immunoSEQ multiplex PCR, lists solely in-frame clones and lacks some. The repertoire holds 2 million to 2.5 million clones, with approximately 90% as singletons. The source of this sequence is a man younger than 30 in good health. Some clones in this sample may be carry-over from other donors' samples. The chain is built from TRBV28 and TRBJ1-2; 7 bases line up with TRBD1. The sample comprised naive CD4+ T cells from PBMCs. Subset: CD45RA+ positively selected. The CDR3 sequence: CASSLLSGQTSLGYTF. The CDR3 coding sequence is TGTGCCAGCAGTTTATTATCGGGACAGACCTCCCTCGGCTACACCTTC.